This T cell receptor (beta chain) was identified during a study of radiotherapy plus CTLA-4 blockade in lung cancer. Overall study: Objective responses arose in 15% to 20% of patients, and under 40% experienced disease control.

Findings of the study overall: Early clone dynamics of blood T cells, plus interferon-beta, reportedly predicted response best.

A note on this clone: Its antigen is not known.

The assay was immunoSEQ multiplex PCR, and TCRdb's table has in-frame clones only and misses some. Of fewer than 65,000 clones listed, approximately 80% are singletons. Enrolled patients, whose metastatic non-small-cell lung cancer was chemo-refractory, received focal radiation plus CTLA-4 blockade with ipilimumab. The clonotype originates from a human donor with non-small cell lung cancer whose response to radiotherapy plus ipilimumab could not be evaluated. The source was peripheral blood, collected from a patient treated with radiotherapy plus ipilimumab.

Here the CDR3 DNA reads TGTGCCACCAGCAGAGGGGCAGCCATCATTAGGGGCTACACCTTC. Its protein product is CATSRGAAIIRGYTF. The chain combines TRBV15 with TRBJ1-2; no firm D call. Germline values: CDR1 LNHNV, CDR2 YYDKDF (reference sequence). The germline V and J ends were trimmed by 1 base and 8 bases, with 17 bases remaining between them. The CDR3 consists of 15 residues.